This paragraph reports one T cell receptor (beta chain). Its antigen is unknown. MiXCR, applied by TCRdb to the RT-PCR reads, yields one record per CDR3 protein. The sample consists of more than 700,000 distinct CDR3 sequences, over 20% of them appearing once. V lost 1 base and J 10 bases, leaving 8 bases between the germline ends. Looked up from germline, CDR1 is LGHNA and CDR2 is YNFKEQ. The CDR3 length is 13 residues. The data are from a study of response to subunit inactivated influenza vaccine. Findings of the study overall: The authors proposed limited new T cell recruitment per seasonal influenza vaccination.

The material sequenced was PBMCs from blood, taken about 5 days after vaccination. The TCR comes from a man aged 50 to 60 who received an inactivated influenza vaccine. The chain has TRBV4-2 and TRBJ1-6; D not resolved. The CDR3 DNA follows: TGTGCCAGCAGCCAAGCACAGAGCTCACCCCTCCACTTT. It codes for CASSQAQSSPLHF.